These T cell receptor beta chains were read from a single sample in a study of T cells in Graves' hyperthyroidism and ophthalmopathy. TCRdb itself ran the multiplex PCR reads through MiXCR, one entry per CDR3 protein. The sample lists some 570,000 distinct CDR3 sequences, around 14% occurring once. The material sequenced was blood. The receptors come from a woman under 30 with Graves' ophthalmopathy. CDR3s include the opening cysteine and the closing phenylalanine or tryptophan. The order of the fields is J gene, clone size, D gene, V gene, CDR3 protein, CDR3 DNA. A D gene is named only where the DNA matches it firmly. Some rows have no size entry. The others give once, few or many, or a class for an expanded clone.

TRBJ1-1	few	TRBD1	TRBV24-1	CATRVTGEGTEAFF	TGTGCCACCAGGGTAACAGGGGAGGGGACTGAAGCTTTCTTT
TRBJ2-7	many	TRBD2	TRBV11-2	CASSLGLAGGAYEQYF	TGTGCCAGCAGCTTAGGACTAGCGGGAGGGGCCTACGAGCAGTACTTC
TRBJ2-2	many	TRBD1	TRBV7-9	CASSSRDRVANTGELFF	TGTGCCAGCAGCTCGAGGGACAGGGTCGCGAACACCGGGGAGCTGTTTTTT
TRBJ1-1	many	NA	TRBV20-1	CSAPQRGLGNTEAFF	TGCAGTGCCCCACAGCGGGGCTTGGGGAACACTGAAGCTTTCTTT
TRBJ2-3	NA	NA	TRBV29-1	CSVGRQKPMDTQYF	TGCAGCGTTGGGCGGCAAAAACCCATGGATACGCAGTATTTT
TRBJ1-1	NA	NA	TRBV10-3	CAISLRDNTEAFF	TGTGCCATCAGTTTGCGGGACAACACTGAAGCTTTCTTT
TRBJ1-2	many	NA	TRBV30	CAWNLGSYGYTF	TGTGCCTGGAATTTAGGGAGCTATGGCTACACCTTC
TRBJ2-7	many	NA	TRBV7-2	CASSLSTNPSYEQYF	TGTGCCAGCAGCTTAAGTACTAACCCCTCCTACGAGCAGTACTTC
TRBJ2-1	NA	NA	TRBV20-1	CSARRRSSYNEQFF	TGCAGTGCTAGAAGGCGTAGCTCCTACAATGAGCAGTTCTTC
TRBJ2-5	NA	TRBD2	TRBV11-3	CASSLGSPLSGRQETQYF	TGTGCCAGCAGCTTAGGCTCCCCCCTAAGCGGGAGGCAAGAGACCCAGTACTTC
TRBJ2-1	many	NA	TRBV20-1	CSARAPTGVSSYNEQFF	TGCAGTGCTAGAGCGCCGACAGGTGTGAGCTCCTACAATGAGCAGTTCTTC
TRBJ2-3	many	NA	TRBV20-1	CSARGPSPSTDTQYF	TGCAGTGCTAGAGGGCCGTCCCCTAGCACAGATACGCAGTATTTT
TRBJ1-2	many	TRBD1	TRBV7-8	CASSVQGAGTGGYTF	TGTGCCAGCAGCGTACAGGGGGCTGGGACGGGGGGCTACACCTTC
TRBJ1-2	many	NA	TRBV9	CASSLGDGLYGYTF	TGTGCCAGCAGCCTGGGGGACGGTCTCTATGGCTACACCTTC
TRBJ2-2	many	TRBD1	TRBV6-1	CASSWTGEDTGELFF	TGTGCCAGCAGTTGGACAGGGGAGGACACCGGGGAGCTGTTTTTT
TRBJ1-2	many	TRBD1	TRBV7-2	CASSSPGTGDGYTF	TGTGCCAGCAGCTCCCCCGGGACAGGGGATGGCTACACCTTC
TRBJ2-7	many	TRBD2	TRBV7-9	CASSLAAGVAYEQYF	TGTGCCAGCAGCTTAGCAGCGGGAGTCGCCTACGAGCAGTACTTC
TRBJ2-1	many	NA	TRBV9	CASSAPETIKEQFF	TGTGCCAGCAGCGCCCCGGAGACGATAAAGGAGCAGTTCTTC
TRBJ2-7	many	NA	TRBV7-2	CASSLALALDEQYF	TGTGCCAGCAGCTTAGCCCTGGCCCTTGACGAGCAGTACTTC
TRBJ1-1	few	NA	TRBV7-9	CASSFTLGGGMNTEAFF	TGTGCCAGCAGCTTCACGTTGGGGGGTGGGATGAACACTGAAGCTTTCTTT
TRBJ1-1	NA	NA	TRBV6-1	CASSEARRVGNTEAFF	TGTGCCAGCAGTGAAGCCCGTAGGGTCGGGAACACTGAAGCTTTCTTT
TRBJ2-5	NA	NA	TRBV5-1	CASEGEQAQETQYF	TGCGCCAGCGAAGGGGAACAGGCACAAGAGACCCAGTACTTC
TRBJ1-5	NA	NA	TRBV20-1	CSALIGANNQPQHF	TGCAGTGCTCTGATCGGTGCCAACAATCAGCCCCAGCATTTT
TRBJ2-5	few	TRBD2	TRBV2	CASSEASGRPQETQYF	TGTGCCAGCAGTGAGGCTAGCGGGAGGCCACAAGAGACCCAGTACTTC
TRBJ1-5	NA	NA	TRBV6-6	CASSYDGLDQPQHF	TGTGCCAGCAGTTACGACGGGTTGGATCAGCCCCAGCATTTT
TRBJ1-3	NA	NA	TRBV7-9	CASSLENTIYF	TGTGCCAGCAGCTTAGAAAACACCATATATTTT
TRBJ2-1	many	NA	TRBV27	CASREWGEQFF	TGTGCCAGCCGAGAATGGGGGGAGCAGTTCTTC
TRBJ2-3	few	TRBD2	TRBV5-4	CASSSIGGESPDTQYF	TGTGCCAGCAGTTCGATCGGGGGGGAGAGCCCAGATACGCAGTATTTT
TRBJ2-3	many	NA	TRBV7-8	CASSSDSTDTQYF	TGTGCCAGCAGCTCGGACTCCACAGATACGCAGTATTTT
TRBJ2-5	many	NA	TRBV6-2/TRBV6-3	CASSFRDRPQETQYF	TGTGCCAGCAGTTTCCGGGACCGACCCCAAGAGACCCAGTACTTC
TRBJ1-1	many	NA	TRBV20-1	CSAKELRGGTEAFF	TGCAGTGCTAAGGAACTTCGGGGAGGCACTGAAGCTTTCTTT
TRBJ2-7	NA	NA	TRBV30	CAWSRDRVGEQYF	TGTGCCTGGAGTAGAGACCGCGTGGGGGAGCAGTACTTC
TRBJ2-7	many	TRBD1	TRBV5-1	CASSFFRTGTSYEQYF	TGCGCCAGCAGCTTTTTCCGGACAGGGACCTCCTACGAGCAGTACTTC
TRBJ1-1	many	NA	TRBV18	CASSPQGRDTEAFF	TGTGCCAGCTCACCTCAGGGACGGGACACTGAAGCTTTCTTT
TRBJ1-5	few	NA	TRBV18	CASSPMGNGGNQPQHF	TGTGCCAGCTCACCTATGGGGAATGGTGGCAATCAGCCCCAGCATTTT
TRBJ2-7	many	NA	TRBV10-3	CAISESTGGTYEQYF	TGTGCCATCAGTGAGTCCACAGGCGGAACCTACGAGCAGTACTTC
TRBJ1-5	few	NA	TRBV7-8	CASTRSPLYRNQPQHF	TGTGCCAGCACCCGCTCCCCCCTGTATCGCAATCAGCCCCAGCATTTT
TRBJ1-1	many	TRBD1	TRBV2	CASPEQGAFAFF	TGTGCCTCCCCGGAACAGGGGGCTTTCGCTTTCTTT
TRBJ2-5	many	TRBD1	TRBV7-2	CASSSSGQGFETQYF	TGTGCCAGCAGCTCCTCCGGACAGGGATTTGAGACCCAGTACTTC
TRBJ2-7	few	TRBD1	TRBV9	CASSVGTGEAYEQYF	TGTGCCAGCAGCGTCGGGACAGGGGAAGCCTACGAGCAGTACTTC
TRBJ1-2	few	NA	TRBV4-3	CASSPPGGLVKRGYTF	TGCGCCAGCAGCCCTCCCGGGGGGCTAGTTAAAAGGGGCTACACCTTC
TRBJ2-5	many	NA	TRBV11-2	CASSLGRRGQETQYF	TGTGCCAGCAGCTTAGGTCGCCGGGGTCAAGAGACCCAGTACTTC
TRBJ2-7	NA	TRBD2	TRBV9	CASSVVTSAPSYEQYF	TGTGCCAGCAGCGTAGTTACTAGCGCACCCTCCTACGAGCAGTACTTC
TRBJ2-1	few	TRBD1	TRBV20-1	CSAEGTGWYNEQFF	TGCAGTGCTGAGGGGACAGGGTGGTACAATGAGCAGTTCTTC
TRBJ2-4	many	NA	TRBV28	CASSDGSKNIQYF	TGTGCCAGCAGTGATGGATCCAAAAACATTCAGTACTTC
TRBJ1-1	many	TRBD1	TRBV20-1	CSATGTDSEAFF	TGCAGTGCGACCGGGACAGACTCTGAAGCTTTCTTT
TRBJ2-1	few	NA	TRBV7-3	CASSPSSEYEQFF	TGTGCCAGCAGCCCTTCGTCGGAGTATGAGCAGTTCTTC
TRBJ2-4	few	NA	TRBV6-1	CARENSLAKNIQYF	TGTGCCAGAGAGAATTCACTAGCCAAAAACATTCAGTACTTC
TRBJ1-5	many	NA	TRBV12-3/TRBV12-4	CASSLGFFGGRKPQHF	TGTGCCAGCAGTTTGGGGTTTTTCGGGGGTCGGAAGCCCCAGCATTTT
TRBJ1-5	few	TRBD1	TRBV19	CASSIGGTGVGNQPQHF	TGTGCCAGTAGTATTGGGGGAACAGGGGTTGGCAATCAGCCCCAGCATTTT
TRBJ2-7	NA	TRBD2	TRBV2	CASSEGLAGILTGEQYF	TGTGCCAGCAGTGAGGGACTAGCGGGCATACTTACGGGGGAGCAGTACTTC
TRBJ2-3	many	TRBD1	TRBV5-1	CASSIGTGGTDTQYF	TGCGCCAGCAGCATCGGGACAGGGGGTACAGATACGCAGTATTTT
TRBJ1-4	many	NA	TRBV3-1	CASRHTFGTVGGGEEKLFF	TGTGCCAGCAGACATACCTTCGGGACGGTGGGAGGAGGAGAAGAAAAACTGTTTTTT
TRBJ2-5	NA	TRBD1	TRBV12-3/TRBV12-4	CASSSPQTGPKETQYF	TGTGCCAGCAGTTCACCCCAGACAGGGCCCAAAGAGACCCAGTACTTC